The TCR beta chain under discussion was sequenced for a study of T cells after somatic rescue of genetic block. Germline values: CDR1 MDHEN, CDR2 SYDVKM. With V trimmed by 3 bases and J by 6 bases, 7 bases remained unmatched. CDR3 size: 15 residues. The method was immunoSEQ multiplex PCR; TCRdb's version includes in-frame clones alone and lacks a portion of them. The sample has 95,000 to 120,000 clones, 90% to 95% seen once. This receptor was obtained from a woman aged 18-35 years. The rearrangement joins TRBV28 to TRBJ2-1, with 8 positions matching TRBD2. The specimen sequenced was peripheral blood mononuclear cells (PBMCs). CDR3 in DNA: TGTGCCAGCAGTTTCACCCCCGGGGGGGGCAATGAGCAGTTCTTC. As protein: CASSFTPGGGNEQFF.